This T cell receptor beta chain came from a study of shared clonotypes between healthy human individuals. Source study methods: ImmunoSEQ output lacked quality scores and full-length reads, limiting matched filtering. Generated by immunoSEQ multiplex PCR, the TCRdb table keeps only in-frame clones and is missing some. The V and J calls and clone size come from that table; D and trimming were worked out from the DNA. The table has about a million clones, 70% to 85% seen once. The donors, healthy adults who were HIV-negative, had experienced no recent acute infections or vaccinations. The study separated CD4+ cells into CD45RA+ naive and CD45RA-negative memory subsets. The receptor's source is a man aged 18 to 30 in good health. Some clones in this sample may be carry-over from other donors' samples. The sample comprised memory CD4+ T cells from PBMCs. The subset is: CD45RA-negative fraction.

The CDR3 reads CASSLLGPGGLNEQFF. The CDR3 nucleotides read TGTGCCAGCAGTTTATTGGGACCCGGGGGTCTCAATGAGCAGTTCTTC. This chain links TRBV28 with TRBJ2-1; a weak D match, TRBD2 (6 bases). The CDR3 spans 16 residues. Trimming pared 1 base from V and 6 bases from J, leaving 16 bases between. CDR1 MDHEN and CDR2 SYDVKM come from the germline V gene.